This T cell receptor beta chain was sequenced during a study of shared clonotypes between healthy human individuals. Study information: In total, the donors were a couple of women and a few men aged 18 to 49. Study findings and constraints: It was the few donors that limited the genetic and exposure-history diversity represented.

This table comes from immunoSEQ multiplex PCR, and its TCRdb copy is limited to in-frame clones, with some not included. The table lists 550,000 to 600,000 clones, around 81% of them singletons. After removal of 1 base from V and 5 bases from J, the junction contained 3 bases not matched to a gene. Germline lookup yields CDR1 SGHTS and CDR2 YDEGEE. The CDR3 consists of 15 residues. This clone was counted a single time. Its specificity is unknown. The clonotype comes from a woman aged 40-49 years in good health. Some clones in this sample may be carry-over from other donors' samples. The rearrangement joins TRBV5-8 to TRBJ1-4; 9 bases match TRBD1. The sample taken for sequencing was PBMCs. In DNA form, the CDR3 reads TGTGCCAGCAGCTTGAGGGGGACAGGGAATGAAAAACTGTTTTTT. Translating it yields CASSLRGTGNEKLFF.